This T cell receptor beta chain derives from a study of T cell responses to AZD1222 COVID-19 vaccine. Whole-study results and caveats: Donor demographics were predominantly white British with a female majority; clonal diversity may be underestimated. Only after the peak T cell response were repertoires sampled.

The V gene's germline CDR1 is SGHTS and CDR2 YDEGEE. The V segment lost 2 bases and the J segment 5 bases; nucleotides outside the gene matches: 9. The CDR3 loop spans 17 amino acids. A note on this clone: The antigen is undetermined.

TCRdb's copy holds only in-frame clones and misses some; the assay was immunoSEQ multiplex PCR. The table lists around 110,000 clones, about 91% of them singletons. The V gene is TRBV5-8, the J gene TRBJ2-5; 13 positions agree with TRBD2. The receptor's source is an adult in good health. Source: peripheral blood, taken on day 0 of AZD1222 vaccination. CDR3 nucleotides: TGTGCCAGCAGCTTAGGACTAGCGGGAGAGTTCGGGGAGACCCAGTACTTC. It yields the protein CASSLGLAGEFGETQYF.